This entry features one T cell receptor (beta chain) sequence. Healthy controls were blood donor buffy coats. This sample was taken from a study of STAT5B mutations in CD4+ large granular lymphocyte leukemia. V was shortened by 4 bases and J by 3 bases, with 18 bases between the two germline ends. The CDR3 covers 16 residues. Germline lookup yields CDR1 SGHTS and CDR2 YDEGEE. The repertoire was sequenced with immunoSEQ multiplex PCR; TCRdb's copy has only in-frame clones and lacks some. This sample carries about 36,000 clones, more than 60% of them seen once, and the ten largest clones take 0.45% to 0.55%.

The chain recombines TRBV5-8 with TRBJ2-3; D may be TRBD1 (6 bases). Sequenced material: CD4+ T cells from blood buffy coats. This receptor was taken from a human donor in good health. The chain's CDR3 is CASSPWSPRGTDTQYF. As DNA, the CDR3 is TGTGCCAGCAGCCCATGGTCCCCCAGGGGAACAGATACGCAGTATTTT.